This TCR beta chain was recovered during a study of T cells in Graves' hyperthyroidism and ophthalmopathy. Study-level information: Staff took peripheral blood when the initial diagnosis was made, before any treatment began.

Researchers amplified the TCR beta CDR3 regions from RNA transcripts. A first-round RT-PCR of the TCR CDR3 used the HTBI primer set. One entry per CDR3 protein, called by TCRdb with MiXCR from the multiplex PCR reads. Here the sample spans approximately 720,000 distinct CDR3 sequences, 18% being singletons. This clonotype was counted a few times. The study collected blood at first hyperthyroidism diagnosis, before any ophthalmopathy symptoms arose. The sequencing input was blood. The source is a woman aged 50 to 60 with Graves' hyperthyroidism that later progressed to Graves' ophthalmopathy.

The CDR3 nucleotides read TGCGCCAGCAGTGGGGGGGGACTAGCGGGCCGCCAAGAGACCCAGTACTTC. Its translation: CASSGGGLAGRQETQYF. The chain employs TRBV10-2 and TRBJ2-5, with TRBD2 matching over 12 bases. V lost 4 bases, J lost 1 base, and 7 bases stayed unmatched. CDR3 length: 17 residues. Germline assignment: CDR1 WSHSY and CDR2 SAAADI.